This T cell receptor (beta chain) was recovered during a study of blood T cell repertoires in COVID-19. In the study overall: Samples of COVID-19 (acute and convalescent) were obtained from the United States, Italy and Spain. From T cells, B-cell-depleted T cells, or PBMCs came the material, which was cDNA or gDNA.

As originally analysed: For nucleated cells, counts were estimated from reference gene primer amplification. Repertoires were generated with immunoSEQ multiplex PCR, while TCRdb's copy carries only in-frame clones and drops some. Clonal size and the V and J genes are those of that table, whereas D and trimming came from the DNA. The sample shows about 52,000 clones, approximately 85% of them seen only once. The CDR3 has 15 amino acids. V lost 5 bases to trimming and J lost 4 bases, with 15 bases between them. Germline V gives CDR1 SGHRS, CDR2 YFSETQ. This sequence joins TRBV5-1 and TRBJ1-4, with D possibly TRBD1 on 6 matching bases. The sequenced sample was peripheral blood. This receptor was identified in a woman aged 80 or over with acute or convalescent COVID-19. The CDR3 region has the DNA TGCGCCAGCAGAAACAGGGTTCGGGATAATGAAAAACTGTTTTTT. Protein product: CASRNRVRDNEKLFF. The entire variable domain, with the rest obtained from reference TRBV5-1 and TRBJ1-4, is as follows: KAGVTQTPRYLIKTRGQQVTLSCSPISGHRSVSWYQQTPGQGLQFLFEYFSETQRNKGNFPGRFSGRQFSNSRSEMNVSTLELGDSALYLCASRNRVRDNEKLFFGSGTQLSVL.